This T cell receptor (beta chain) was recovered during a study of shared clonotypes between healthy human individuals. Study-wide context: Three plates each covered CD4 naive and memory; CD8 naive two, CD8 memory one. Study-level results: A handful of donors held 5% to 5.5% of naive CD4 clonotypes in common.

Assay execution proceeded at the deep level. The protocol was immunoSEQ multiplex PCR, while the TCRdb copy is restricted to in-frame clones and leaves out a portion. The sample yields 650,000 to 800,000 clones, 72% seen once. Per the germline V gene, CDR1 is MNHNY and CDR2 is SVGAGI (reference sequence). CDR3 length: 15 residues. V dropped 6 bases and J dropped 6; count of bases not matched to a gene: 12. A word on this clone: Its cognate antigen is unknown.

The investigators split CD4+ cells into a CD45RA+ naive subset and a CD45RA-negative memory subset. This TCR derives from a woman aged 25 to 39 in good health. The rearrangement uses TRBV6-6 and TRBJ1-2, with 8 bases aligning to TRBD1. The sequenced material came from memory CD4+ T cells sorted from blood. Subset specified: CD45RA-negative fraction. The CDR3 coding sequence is TGTGCCAGCAGCCCGCGCCTAAGGACAGGGAATGGCTACACCTTC. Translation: CASSPRLRTGNGYTF.